This TCR delta chain was recorded in a study of Vδ1+ human thymocytes. General study points: Highly polyclonal TRG and TRD repertoires with Gaussian CDR3 length distributions appeared in thymus. Approximately 20% of thymic delta-chain sequences were Vdelta2, with few Vdelta3, unlike blood Vdelta1+ controls.

The germline V gene encodes CDR1 TSWWSYY and CDR2 QGS. Unmatched junction bases numbered 14, after V lost 1 base and J lost 1 base. The CDR3 is 20 residues long. Extracted RNA was reverse transcribed into cDNA. CDR3 amplicons came from multiplex PCR with pooled V-gene forward and constant-region reverse primers. TCRdb called clones anew from the multiplex PCR reads with CATT. This table holds more than 50,000 delta-chain clones, approximately 15% found once. On this clone itself: The target antigen is unknown.

The TCR sequence derives from a boy younger than two who had congenital heart surgery. Material: Vdelta1+ gamma-delta thymocytes from the thymus. The subset denotes: FACS-sorted CD3+ TCRalphabeta- TCRVdelta1+ TCRVdelta2- thymocytes. The V and J genes are TRDV1 and TRDJ1; 11 nucleotides line up with TRDD3. The CDR3 sequence: CALGERHGLGDRETTDKLIF. CDR3 nucleotide sequence: TGTGCTCTTGGGGAACGGCACGGACTGGGGGATAGGGAGACCACCGATAAACTCATCTTT.